A single sample gave rise to the 19 T cell receptor beta chains below, sequenced in a study of T cell repertoires in aging, cancer and after chemotherapy. TCR beta rearrangements were amplified from peripheral blood genomic DNA. TRB rearrangements spanning V, D and J were amplified using mixed TRB-A/B primers. TCRdb independently ran MiXCR on the multiplex PCR reads; one entry per CDR3 protein. The data show 4,000 to 5,000 distinct CDR3 sequences, around 25% seen once. The material sequenced was blood. The source of these receptors is a human donor in good health. The donor label of this sample is uncertain.

This clonotype was detected only a few times. As DNA, the CDR3 is TGCGCCAGCAAGAGGGGACAGGCTGATACGCAGTATTTT. This sequence encodes CASKRGQADTQYF. V is TRBV10-2 and J is TRBJ2-3, with 8 bases lining up with TRBD1. CDR1 is WSHSY, CDR2 SAAADI, per germline. This CDR3 has 13 residues. V gave up 7 bases and J gave up 6 bases; unmatched junction bases: 6.

Points on this clonotype: A much larger clone is a single base away; this may be a read error. The rearrangement joins TRBV27 to TRBJ2-7, with D perhaps matching TRBD1 (5 bases). This CDR3 contains 14 residues. The germline CDR1 and CDR2 sequences are MNHEY and SMNVEV (reference sequence). Trimming removed 7 bases at V and 6 bases at J, with 19 bases between. The CDR3 region is CASTSRTSRTEQYF. CDR3 in DNA: TGTGCCAGCACTTCCAGGACATCGAGGACCGAGCAGTACTTC.

Only a few counts were recorded for this clonotype. The V call is TRBV11-2, the J call TRBJ1-1; TRBD1 aligns across 10 bases. CDR1 and CDR2 from the germline V gene are SGHAT and FQNNGV. The CDR3 covers 16 residues. The trim removed 1 base at V and 11 bases at J, leaving 13 bases unmatched. Here the CDR3 reads CASSLAKGQGSYRAFF. CDR3 nucleotides: TGTGCCAGCAGCTTAGCTAAGGGACAGGGGAGCTATCGGGCTTTCTTT.

This clonotype was detected once. One junction end does not reproduce the germline sequence, and a read error may be involved. The CDR3 spells CASSQVGDGDEQFF. CDR3 coding DNA: TGCGCCAGCAGCCAAGTAGGGGACGGGGATGAGCAGTTCTTC. This rearrangement joins TRBV4-2 to TRBJ2-1; D may be TRBD1 or TRBD2 (5 bases each). This CDR3 region has 14 residues. Germline CDR1 LGHNA, CDR2 YNFKEQ.

This clonotype is termed medium-sized. The chain is built from TRBV30 and TRBJ2-2, with D possibly TRBD2 on 6 matching bases. The V and J ends lost 3 bases and 6 bases respectively, with 17 bases between them. The CDR3 totals 15 residues. Germline V gives CDR1 GTSNPN, CDR2 SVGIG (reference sequence). As DNA, the CDR3 is TGTGCCTGGAGAGGAGGGGCTCGGGATTCCGGGGAGCTGTTTTTT. Protein product: CAWRGGARDSGELFF.

The CDR3 DNA reads as TGTGCCAGCAAAGGGTCGATGAACTATGGCTACACCTTC. Translated, it gives CASKGSMNYGYTF. This sequence joins TRBV6-1 and TRBJ1-2; no clear D. Germline V gives CDR1 MNHNS, CDR2 SASEGT. The V gene lost 7 bases and the J gene lost 2 bases, with 11 bases spanning the gap. This CDR3 is built from 13 residues.

In its sample, this clonotype was seen a few times. The chain couples TRBV28 to TRBJ2-1, with no clear D. Germline assignment: CDR1 MDHEN and CDR2 SYDVKM. The ends were cut back, 3 bases at V and 2 bases at J, with 14 bases in the middle. CDR3 length: 16 amino acids. The CDR3 DNA reads as TGTGCCAGCAGTTTTCGCTCTGGTGGGGCCTACAATGAGCAGTTCTTC. Protein product: CASSFRSGGAYNEQFF.

The chain employs TRBV5-1 and TRBJ1-2, with a weak D call TRBD1 (6 bases). In germline, CDR1 is SGHRS, CDR2 YFSETQ. The CDR3 length is 14 residues. Trimming removed 2 bases at V and 3 bases at J, with 11 bases between. The CDR3 DNA reads as TGCGCCAGCAGCTTTCTACAGGGAGACTATGGCTACACCTTC. This codes for CASSFLQGDYGYTF.

In this sample, this clonotype is medium-sized. The rearrangement links TRBV18 to TRBJ2-3; D not resolved. Deletions cut 3 bases from V and 0 bases from J, with 16 bases between. This CDR3 is built from 17 residues. Germline-derived CDR1 and CDR2 are KGHSH and LQKENI. The CDR3 is CASSPRGPILSTDTQYF. Written as DNA, the CDR3 is TGTGCCAGCTCACCTCGAGGTCCCATACTCAGCACAGATACGCAGTATTTT.

The J gene is TRBJ2-6, the V gene TRBV5-1; no clear D gene. The V and J ends lost 6 bases and 2 bases respectively, with 6 bases between them. CDR3 size: 13 residues. CDR1 is SGHRS and CDR2 is YFSETQ in the germline V gene. The CDR3 sequence is CASNQAGANVLTF. The CDR3 DNA reads as TGCGCCAGCAATCAGGCTGGGGCCAACGTCCTGACTTTC.

The rearrangement joins TRBV12-3 or TRBV12-4 to TRBJ1-5; TRBD1 agrees at 7 bases. The CDR3 consists of 13 residues. The ends lost 1 base at V and 9 bases at J; junction bases unmatched: 3. In DNA form, the CDR3 reads TGTGCCAGCAGTTTAGAGGGGGCCCTGCCCCAGCATTTT. The encoded protein is CASSLEGALPQHF.

This rearrangement joins TRBV5-1 to TRBJ1-2, with 8 bases lining up with TRBD1. There are 15 residues in the CDR3. From germline, CDR1 is SGHRS and CDR2 YFSETQ. Losses at the gene ends were 2 bases for V and 0 bases for J; bases not matched to a gene: 3. CDR3 sequence: CASSLQGEANYGYTF. The CDR3 nucleotides read TGCGCCAGCAGCTTACAGGGGGAAGCTAACTATGGCTACACCTTC.

This clonotype was seen a few times. The chain links TRBV5-1 to TRBJ2-5; D perhaps matches TRBD1 (6 bases). CDR1 and CDR2 from the germline V gene are SGHRS and YFSETQ. Trimming cost V 2 bases and J 5 bases, with 10 bases left between them. The CDR3 length is 13 residues. The chain's CDR3 is CASSLQGRETQYF. CDR3 nucleotide sequence: TGCGCCAGCAGCTTACAGGGCCGGGAGACCCAGTACTTC.

This clonotype is medium-sized. V usage is TRBV6-5 and J usage is TRBJ2-1, with 14 positions matching TRBD2. The CDR3 covers 17 residues. Germline CDR1 MNHEY, CDR2 SVGAGI. Losses at the gene ends were 2 bases for V and 4 bases for J; bases not matched to a gene: 4. The CDR3 spells CASSYGGLAGDYNEQFF. The CDR3 region has the DNA TGTGCCAGCAGTTACGGGGGACTAGCGGGGGATTACAATGAGCAGTTCTTC.

As concerns this clonotype: Just one base apart from a much larger clone, this may be a read error. The CDR3 does not close with the conserved phenylalanine or tryptophan, likely indicating a read error. The V gene is TRBV5-6, the J gene TRBJ2-2; 9 bases agree with TRBD2. CDR3 length: 17 amino acids. Per germline, CDR1 SGHDT and CDR2 YYEEEE. The ends lost 5 bases at V and 2 bases at J; junction bases unmatched: 10. CDR3 DNA: TGTGCCAGCAGTTACTCGGGGCTAGCGGGAAACACCGGGGAGCTGTTTTTA. Translated: CASSYSGLAGNTGELFL.

The chain carries TRBV20-1 and TRBJ2-1; 14 positions agree with TRBD2. Looked up from germline, CDR1 is DFQATT and CDR2 is SNEGSKA (reference sequence). The CDR3 is made up of 15 amino acids. Unmatched junction bases numbered 2, after V lost 5 bases and J lost 2 bases. CDR3 bases: TGCAGTGCTGGGACTAGCGGGAGAGCCTACAATGAGCAGTTCTTC. It encodes CSAGTSGRAYNEQFF.

This clonotype rates as medium-sized. The chain joins TRBV19 to TRBJ1-2; TRBD1 might be the D (5 bases). The CDR3 spans 12 residues. The V end was cut by 10 bases, the J end by 7 bases, with 16 bases between. Germline V CDR1 and CDR2: LNHDA, SQIVND (reference sequence). This chain's CDR3 is CATENQGFGYTF. DNA for the CDR3: TGTGCCACCGAGAACCAGGGATTTGGCTACACCTTC.

The J gene is TRBJ2-4, the V gene TRBV11-1; possibly TRBD1 or TRBD2 for D (5 bases each). Germline CDR1 and CDR2: SGHAT and FQDESV (reference sequence). The V end lost 5 bases, the J end lost 0 bases, and 20 bases lay between the germline ends. This CDR3 spans 18 amino acids. The CDR3 DNA sequence: TGTGCCAGCAGCCCACCCCGTGAGGGGCAGGTAGCCAAAAACATTCAGTACTTC. Amino acids: CASSPPREGQVAKNIQYF.

This clonotype was detected a few times. The chain joins TRBV6-5 to TRBJ2-7; D call uncertain. The CDR3 is made up of 12 amino acids. Looked up from germline, CDR1 is MNHEY and CDR2 is SVGAGI. V lost 2 bases and J lost 7, with 9 bases in between. The DNA for the CDR3 is TGTGCCAGCAGTTACCCCCCAAAGGAGCAGTACTTC. Protein sequence: CASSYPPKEQYF.